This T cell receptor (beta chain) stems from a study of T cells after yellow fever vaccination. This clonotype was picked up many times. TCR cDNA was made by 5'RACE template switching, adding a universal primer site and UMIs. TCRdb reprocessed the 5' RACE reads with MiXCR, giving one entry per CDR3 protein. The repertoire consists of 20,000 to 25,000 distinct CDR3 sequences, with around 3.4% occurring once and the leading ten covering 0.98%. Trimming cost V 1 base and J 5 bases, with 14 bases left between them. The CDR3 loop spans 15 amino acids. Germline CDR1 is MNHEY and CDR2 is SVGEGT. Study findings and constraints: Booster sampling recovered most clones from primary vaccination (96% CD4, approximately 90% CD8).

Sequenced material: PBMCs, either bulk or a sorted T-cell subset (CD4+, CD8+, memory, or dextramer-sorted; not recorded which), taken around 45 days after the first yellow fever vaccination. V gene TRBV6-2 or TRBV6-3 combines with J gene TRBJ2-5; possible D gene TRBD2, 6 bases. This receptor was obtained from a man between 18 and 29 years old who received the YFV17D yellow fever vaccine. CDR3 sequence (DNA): TGTGCCAGCAGTTACTGGCCCCCTGGGAGGGAGACCCAGTACTTC. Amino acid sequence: CASSYWPPGRETQYF.